What follows are 22 T cell receptor beta chains derived from one specimen sequenced in a study of T cell responses to AZD1222 COVID-19 vaccine. This table comes from immunoSEQ multiplex PCR, and its TCRdb copy is limited to in-frame clones, with some not included. This sample has over 120,000 clones, with 80% to 95% found just once. Here the sequenced sample was peripheral blood, taken 28 days after the second AZD1222 dose. The source of these receptors is an adult who received the AZD1222 COVID-19 vaccine.

The V gene is TRBV13, the J gene TRBJ2-2; 7 bases match TRBD1. This CDR3 region has 16 residues. The junction had 7 bases not matched to a gene; V was cut back by 4 bases and J by 2 bases. Germline CDR1 is PRHDT and CDR2 is FYEKMQ (reference sequence). The CDR3 here is CASSSTGDHNTGELFF. In DNA form, the CDR3 reads TGTGCCAGCAGCTCTACAGGGGACCATAACACCGGGGAGCTGTTTTTT.

This rearrangement joins TRBV12-5 to TRBJ2-1, with TRBD2 identical over 9 bases. Germline values: CDR1 LGHNT, CDR2 FRNRAP. The CDR3 has 16 residues. The V and J ends lost 6 bases and 1 base, in that order; junction bases with no gene match: 7. This CDR3 is CASGLSGSQSYNEQFF. The CDR3 region has the DNA TGTGCTAGTGGACTTAGCGGGAGTCAGTCCTACAATGAGCAGTTCTTC.

This rearrangement joins TRBV28 to TRBJ1-6, with 9 bases aligning to TRBD1. From germline, CDR1 is MDHEN and CDR2 SYDVKM. V lost 7 bases, J lost 14 bases, and 18 bases stayed unmatched. This CDR3 has 16 residues. The CDR3 nucleotides read TGTGCCAGCATACATGGAGGGACAGGGTTGTATACGGCCCTCCACTTT. Translated, it gives CASIHGGTGLYTALHF.

The genes are TRBV6-5 and TRBJ1-2; tentatively, D is TRBD1 (5 bases). Looked up from germline, CDR1 is MNHEY and CDR2 is SVGAGI. The CDR3 loop spans 13 amino acids. V lost 6 bases, J lost 5 bases, and 13 bases lay in between. This CDR3 reads CASRGPGTYGYTF. The CDR3 DNA reads as TGTGCCAGCAGGGGGCCAGGGACTTATGGCTACACCTTC.

The V gene is TRBV27, the J gene TRBJ2-5; 8 nucleotides line up with TRBD1. Germline values: CDR1 MNHEY, CDR2 SMNVEV (reference sequence). The ends lost 2 bases at V and 6 bases at J; junction bases unmatched: 2. This CDR3 is built from 13 residues. The CDR3, as DNA: TGTGCCAGCAGTTTAGGGGACAGGCAGACCCAGTACTTC. The encoded protein is CASSLGDRQTQYF.

The V gene is TRBV6-5, the J gene TRBJ1-5, with D unclear. Germline assignment: CDR1 MNHEY and CDR2 SVGAGI. This CDR3 is built from 15 residues. The V end lost 4 bases, the J end lost 2 bases, and 12 bases lay between the germline ends. The CDR3 loop is CASSLRFWGNQPQHF. CDR3 DNA sequence: TGTGCCAGCAGTTTACGGTTCTGGGGCAATCAGCCCCAGCATTTT.

The chain joins TRBV19 to TRBJ1-5, with D uncertain. V was cut by 0 bases and J by 4 bases, with 10 bases left in between. The CDR3 is 15 residues long. The germline gives CDR1 LNHDA, CDR2 SQIVND (reference sequence). CDR3 nucleotide sequence: TGTGCCAGTAGTATAGATGTCCTAGGGAATCAGCCCCAGCATTTT. Its translation is CASSIDVLGNQPQHF.

This chain connects TRBV7-7 to TRBJ2-5, with 8 bases fitting TRBD2. After removal of 6 bases from V and 5 bases from J, the junction contained 8 bases not matched to a gene. CDR3 length: 14 amino acids. CDR1 is SSHAT and CDR2 is FNYEAQ in the germline V gene (reference sequence). The CDR3 here is CASSPSGSGETQYF. CDR3 nucleotides: TGTGCCAGCAGTCCCAGCGGGAGTGGGGAGACCCAGTACTTC. The full variable domain, rest sourced from reference TRBV7-7 and TRBJ2-5, is GAGVSQSPRYKVTKRGQDVTLRCDPISSHATLYWYQQALGQGPEFLTYFNYEAQPDKSGLPSDRFSAERPEGSISTLTIQRTEQRDSAMYRCASSPSGSGETQYFGPGTRLLVL.

V gene TRBV28 combines with J gene TRBJ1-2; D not resolved. Germline V CDR1 and CDR2: MDHEN, SYDVKM. Trimming cost V 3 bases and J 4 bases, with 9 bases left between them. CDR3 size: 13 residues. The CDR3 sequence is CASSFSAGYGYTF. The DNA for the CDR3 is TGTGCCAGCAGTTTCTCCGCGGGCTATGGCTACACCTTC.

V is TRBV19 and J is TRBJ2-2, with 8 bases matching TRBD2. Germline-derived CDR1 and CDR2 are LNHDA and SQIVND (reference sequence). V lost 4 bases to trimming and J lost 5 bases; unmatched junction nucleotides: 9. The CDR3 spans 16 residues. The CDR3 protein is CASSTPTSASTGELFF. Here the CDR3 DNA reads TGTGCCAGTAGTACCCCGACTAGCGCATCGACCGGGGAGCTGTTTTTT.

This clone occurred a few times. This sequence joins TRBV3-1 (or the pseudogene TRBV3-2) and TRBJ1-6; D ambiguous. Germline V gene lookup returns CDR1 LGHDT and CDR2 YNNKEL (reference sequence). Trimming pared 3 bases from V and 9 bases from J, leaving 15 bases between. CDR3 length equals 15 residues. CDR3 DNA sequence: TGTGCCAGCAGCCAGGCACCCGCTATAGGTTCACCCCTCCACTTT. Its protein is CASSQAPAIGSPLHF.

V gene TRBV5-5 combines with J gene TRBJ2-7, with 8 bases fitting TRBD1. V lost 1 base and J lost 3; bases outside the gene matches: 0. There are 13 residues in the CDR3. Germline-derived CDR1 and CDR2 are SGHKS and YYEKEE (reference sequence). CDR3 region: CASSLTGGYEQYF. As DNA, the CDR3 is TGTGCCAGCAGCTTGACAGGGGGCTACGAGCAGTACTTC.

The CDR3 DNA reads as TGTGCCAGCAGCCCGGAGTATGGCTACACCTTC. The encoded protein is CASSPEYGYTF. The chain joins TRBV7-9 to TRBJ1-2; D not resolved. From germline, CDR1 is SEHNR and CDR2 FQNEAQ (reference sequence). This CDR3 is 11 amino acids long. Trimming shortened V by 5 bases and J by 5 bases, and 6 bases separated the two germline ends.

This rearrangement joins TRBV19 to TRBJ1-2; D unclear. This CDR3 comprises 14 residues. The V end was cut by 4 bases, the J end by 4 bases, with 13 bases between. Germline-derived CDR1 and CDR2 are LNHDA and SQIVND (reference sequence). The CDR3 nucleotides are TGTGCCAGTAGTACCCCTGCCTTACCCTATGGCTACACCTTC. Encoded protein: CASSTPALPYGYTF.

In DNA form, the CDR3 reads TGTGCCAGCAGCCGCGGGACAGGGAGGCGTGAGACCCAGTACTTC. Amino acid sequence: CASSRGTGRRETQYF. V and J are TRBV5-6 and TRBJ2-5, with TRBD1 identical over 9 bases. Germline loops: CDR1 SGHDT, CDR2 YYEEEE. The CDR3 spans 15 residues. V shed 4 bases and J 5 bases; nucleotides not matched to a gene: 9. Combining the CDR3 with reference TRBV5-6 and TRBJ2-5 gives the whole variable domain DAGVTQSPTHLIKTRGQQVTLRCSPKSGHDTVSWYQQALGQGPQFIFQYYEEEERQRGNFPDRFSGHQFPNYSSELNVNALLLGDSALYLCASSRGTGRRETQYFGPGTRLLVL.

A few counts support this clone. V gene TRBV4-1 combines with J gene TRBJ1-2; tentative D call: TRBD1 (6 bases). The CDR3 sequence is 15 residues long. The germline V gene has CDR1 MGHRA and CDR2 YSYEKL. Trimming stripped 1 base from V and 3 bases from J, with 12 bases between. The DNA of the CDR3 is TGCGCCAGCAGCCAAGTCCAGGGGTTTGACTATGGCTACACCTTC. This encodes CASSQVQGFDYGYTF.

The rearrangement links TRBV6-5 to TRBJ1-1, with TRBD1 as a possible D gene (5 bases). The CDR3 contains 15 residues. Germline lookup yields CDR1 MNHEY and CDR2 SVGAGI. V dropped 6 bases and J dropped 0 bases, with 14 bases sitting between them. The CDR3 bases are TGTGCCAGCAGATCAAGCGGGACGGTGAACACTGAAGCTTTCTTT. It specifies CASRSSGTVNTEAFF.

The chain uses TRBV24-1 and TRBJ2-5; 7 bases fit TRBD1. V gave up 4 bases and J gave up 5 bases; unmatched junction bases: 9. Germline values: CDR1 KGHDR, CDR2 SFDVKD. The CDR3 consists of 15 residues. The CDR3 sequence is CATSDQDRVDETQYF. CDR3 nucleotide sequence: TGTGCCACCAGTGACCAAGACAGGGTGGATGAGACCCAGTACTTC.

The V and J genes are TRBV6-2 or TRBV6-3 and TRBJ2-3; 13 bases map to TRBD2. With 4 bases clipped from V and 1 base from J, the junction kept 14 bases outside the gene matches. The CDR3 contains 20 residues. Germline V lookup: CDR1 MNHEY, CDR2 SVGEGT. CDR3 sequence: CASSFPITSGRAEGTDTQYF. The DNA of the CDR3 is TGTGCCAGCAGTTTCCCGATTACTAGCGGGAGGGCCGAGGGCACAGATACGCAGTATTTT.

V is TRBV29-1 and J is TRBJ2-1; tentatively, D is TRBD1 or TRBD2 (5 bases each). V was pared by 8 bases and J by 9 bases, with 17 bases between. CDR3 length: 12 residues. Germline V CDR1 and CDR2: SQVTM, ANQGSEA. The CDR3 region is CSSLRDVGEQFF. The DNA of the CDR3 is TGCAGCTCTTTAAGGGACGTAGGTGAGCAGTTCTTC.

This chain connects TRBV5-1 to TRBJ1-4, with TRBD1 as a possible D gene (5 bases). CDR1 is SGHRS, CDR2 YFSETQ, per germline. The CDR3 length is 13 residues. The V and J ends lost 5 bases and 7 bases respectively, with 12 bases between them. CDR3 nucleotide sequence: TGCGCCAGCAGGGCGGGGCCCCTTGAAAAACTGTTTTTT. The encoded protein is CASRAGPLEKLFF. The full variable domain, its missing parts supplied by reference TRBV5-1 and TRBJ1-4, is KAGVTQTPRYLIKTRGQQVTLSCSPISGHRSVSWYQQTPGQGLQFLFEYFSETQRNKGNFPGRFSGRQFSNSRSEMNVSTLELGDSALYLCASRAGPLEKLFFGSGTQLSVL.

The rearrangement joins TRBV9 to TRBJ2-1, with D perhaps assigned TRBD1 or TRBD2 (6 bases each). Per the germline V gene, CDR1 is SGDLS and CDR2 is YYNGEE. This CDR3 is built from 14 residues. V was trimmed by 0 bases and J by 7 bases, leaving 11 bases between them. The CDR3 nucleotides read TGTGCCAGCAGCGTAGCTGGGGGGCATAATGAGCAGTTCTTC. Its translation is CASSVAGGHNEQFF.